A single sample gave rise to the 21 T cell receptor beta chains below, sequenced in a study of metastatic and nonmetastatic thyroid tumors. From the PCR reads, TCRdb re-called clones with MiXCR. Of about 26,000 clones in the sample, around 24% are singletons; the top ten hold 5% to 6.5%. Every patient underwent thyroid surgery untreated. The sample comprised blood. These receptors all come from a female donor with papillary thyroid cancer or a benign thyroid nodule (not recorded which). Some clones in this sample may be carry-over from other donors' samples.

The rearrangement uses TRBV2 and TRBJ2-7; D is undetermined. This CDR3 comprises 12 residues. Per the germline V gene, CDR1 is SNHLY and CDR2 is FYNNEI. The chain's CDR3 is CAIMDPRPTLFV. CDR3 DNA sequence: TGTGCCATCATGGACCCCCGCCCCACTCTTTTCGTC.

Ten or more counts support this clone. The rearrangement links TRBV19 to TRBJ2-3; 8 bases are shared with TRBD1. After removal of 7 bases from V and 2 bases from J, the junction contained 8 bases not matched to a gene. The CDR3 sequence is 15 residues long. Germline V gene data show CDR1 as LNHDA and CDR2 as SQIVND (reference sequence). CDR3 sequence reads: CASTSTGAFTDTQYF. The CDR3 DNA reads TGTGCCAGTACCTCGACAGGGGCCTTCACAGATACGCAGTATTTT.

This clone was seen only a few times. A clone one base away is much larger, so this may be a read error. This chain joins TRBV7-2 and TRBJ2-7, with a possible D match to TRBD1 (5 bases). Between the trimmed V and J ends, which lost 7 bases and 2 bases, there was a span of 18 bases. Germline V gives CDR1 SGHTA, CDR2 FQGNSA. The CDR3 is 15 amino acids. This CDR3 reads CASIFRQGRPYEQYF. For the CDR3, the DNA is TGTGCCAGCATCTTTCGGCAGGGCCGTCCCTACGAGCAGTACTTC.

This clone appeared a few times. The V call is TRBV2, the J call TRBJ1-2; D is unresolved. V was cut by 5 bases and J by 4 bases, with 11 bases left in between. CDR1 is SNHLY, CDR2 FYNNEI, per germline. The CDR3 is made up of 13 amino acids. The CDR3 DNA reads as TGTGCCAGCAGTTCCCGGTGCACCTATGGCTACACCTTC. Translated: CASSSRCTYGYTF.

This clone has only a few counts. The genes are TRBV6-1 and TRBJ1-4; no clear D. The length of the CDR3 is 15 residues. V was trimmed by 6 bases and J by 7 bases, leaving 18 bases between them. Germline values: CDR1 MNHNS, CDR2 SASEGT. This CDR3 is CASRTTWAGCEKLFF. The CDR3 nucleotides read TGTGCCAGCAGGACGACATGGGCGGGGTGTGAAAAACTGTTTTTT.

This clone was seen many times. The genes are TRBV5-5 and TRBJ2-3; D is tentatively TRBD1 or TRBD2 (5 bases each). CDR3 size: 16 residues. CDR1 is SGHKS, CDR2 YYEKEE, per germline (reference sequence). V was shortened by 6 bases and J by 1 base, with 18 bases between the two germline ends. Written as DNA, the CDR3 is TGTGCCAGCACCCGGGTGCGAGGGGTCGGCACAGATACGCAGTATTTT. It is translated as CASTRVRGVGTDTQYF.

This clone was seen ten or more times. The J gene is TRBJ2-7, the V gene TRBV6-5; D is unclear. The CDR3 extends over 15 amino acids. The germline V gene encodes CDR1 MNHEY and CDR2 SVGAGI. Deletions cut 2 bases from V and 3 bases from J, with 14 bases between. The CDR3 nucleotides are TGTGCCAGCAGTTACGGCCCAGCCATATACTACGAGCAGTACTTC. Amino acids: CASSYGPAIYYEQYF.

On this clone: Sequence at one end of the junction differs from germline and may be a read error. The chain uses TRBV6-1 and TRBJ1-6; the match to TRBD1 covers 8 bases. CDR1 and CDR2 (germline): MNHNS, SASEGT. This CDR3 comprises 15 residues. The CDR3 DNA follows: TGTGCCAGCAGGTCGGGACAGGCAGGAGGTTCACCACTCCACTTT. Translating it yields CASRSGQAGGSPLHF.

Many counts were recorded for this clone. This rearrangement joins TRBV20-1 to TRBJ1-2; 9 positions agree with TRBD1. Germline CDR1 DFQATT, CDR2 SNEGSKA (reference sequence). With 2 bases clipped from V and 3 bases from J, the junction kept 7 bases outside the gene matches. This CDR3 is built from 15 residues. CDR3 in amino acids: CSARKPGQGDYGYTF. The CDR3 coding sequence is TGCAGTGCTAGAAAACCGGGACAGGGTGACTATGGCTACACCTTC.

This clone was counted a few times. This rearrangement joins TRBV19 to TRBJ1-5; tentatively, D is TRBD1 (6 bases). The germline V gene encodes CDR1 LNHDA and CDR2 SQIVND (reference sequence). This CDR3 region has 13 residues. V lost 5 bases, J lost 4 bases, and 9 bases lay in between. CDR3 residues: CASSYRENQPQHF. CDR3 nucleotide sequence: TGTGCCAGTAGTTACAGGGAAAATCAGCCCCAGCATTTT.

The V and J genes are TRBV2 and TRBJ2-2; the D is unclear. Trimming stripped 1 base from V and 6 bases from J, with 9 bases between. Germline V gives CDR1 SNHLY, CDR2 FYNNEI. The CDR3 sequence is 14 residues long. This CDR3 reads CASSEGPSPGELFF. DNA of the CDR3: TGTGCCAGCAGTGAAGGTCCGTCACCCGGGGAGCTGTTTTTT. Combining the CDR3 with reference TRBV2 and TRBJ2-2 gives the whole variable domain EPEVTQTPSHQVTQMGQEVILRCVPISNHLYFYWYRQILGQKVEFLVSFYNNEISEKSEIFDDQFSVERPDGSNFTLKIRSTKLEDSAMYFCASSEGPSPGELFFGEGSRLTVL.

This clone came up many times. The chain carries TRBV20-1 and TRBJ1-5, with D maybe TRBD1 (5 bases). Germline CDR1 and CDR2: DFQATT and SNEGSKA (reference sequence). Trimming stripped 4 bases from V and 3 bases from J, with 10 bases between. CDR3 size: 13 residues. DNA for the CDR3: TGCAGTGCTACAGGGTTAGACAATCAGCCCCAGCATTTT. This translates into CSATGLDNQPQHF.

In this sample, this clone turned up a few times. CDR3 sequence (DNA): TGTGCCAGCAGTTTGAGGGAAAGGGTGGTCGGGGAGCTGTTTTTT. It translates to CASSLRERVVGELFF. The rearrangement links TRBV6-5 to TRBJ2-2; possibly TRBD2 for D (5 bases). Germline V gene sequence: CDR1 MNHEY, CDR2 SVGAGI. The CDR3 covers 15 residues. The V end was cut by 4 bases, the J end by 7 bases, with 16 bases between.

In its sample, this clone was seen a few times. Possible read error: a much larger clone is one base away. The CDR3 DNA is TGCGCCAGCAGTGCCTCGACAGGGGGGTTTACATATACGCAGTATTTT. It is translated as CASSASTGGFTYTQYF. The chain joins TRBV10-1 to TRBJ2-3; 9 nucleotides match TRBD1. The junction had 12 bases not matched to a gene; V was cut back by 4 bases and J by 7 bases. The CDR3 covers 16 residues. Germline CDR1 WNHNN, CDR2 SYGVQD (reference sequence).

This chain uses TRBV10-3 with TRBJ2-1; 7 bases map to TRBD1. V lost 3 bases to trimming and J lost 7 bases; unmatched junction nucleotides: 9. From germline, CDR1 is ENHRY and CDR2 SYGVKD. This CDR3 is built from 15 residues. The CDR3 here is CAISDRDRGLNEQFF. CDR3 bases: TGTGCCATCAGTGATCGGGACAGAGGTTTAAATGAGCAGTTCTTC.

This clone was observed a few times. The rearrangement joins TRBV6-1 to TRBJ2-7; tentatively, D is TRBD2 (5 bases). The V and J ends lost 5 bases and 2 bases respectively, with 13 bases between them. Looked up from germline, CDR1 is MNHNS and CDR2 is SASEGT. The CDR3 extends over 14 amino acids. As DNA, the CDR3 is TGTGCCAGCAGTAAAGGAGGACGTACCTACGAGCAGTACTTC. Translated: CASSKGGRTYEQYF.

This clone was detected a few times. The junction differs from germline at one of its ends, possibly a read error. The chain uses TRBV28 and TRBJ2-5, with D perhaps given as TRBD1 or TRBD2 (6 bases each). This CDR3 comprises 14 residues. CDR1 MDHEN and CDR2 SYDVKM come from the germline V gene. CDR3 protein: CASSVAEGVETHYF. The CDR3 DNA is TGTGCCAGCAGCGTGGCGGAGGGGGTGGAGACCCATTACTTC. The full variable domain, its missing parts supplied by reference TRBV28 and TRBJ2-5, is DVKVTQSSRYLVKRTGEKVFLECVQDMDHENMFWYRQDPGLGLRLIYFSYDVKMKEKGDIPEGYSVSREKKERFSLILESASTNQTSMYLCASSVAEGVETHYFGPGTRLLVL.

This chain connects TRBV19 to TRBJ1-1; TRBD1 aligns across 11 bases. The CDR3 covers 15 residues. After removal of 5 bases from V and 4 bases from J, the junction contained 6 bases not matched to a gene. Germline-derived CDR1 and CDR2 are LNHDA and SQIVND (reference sequence). The CDR3: CASSETGTGGTEAFF. For the CDR3, the DNA is TGTGCCAGTAGTGAAACCGGGACAGGGGGCACTGAAGCTTTCTTT.

In its sample, this clone ranks as medium-sized. The J gene is TRBJ2-7, the V gene TRBV20-1; 8 bases line up with TRBD1. The CDR3 spans 17 residues. The germline gives CDR1 DFQATT, CDR2 SNEGSKA (reference sequence). With 5 bases clipped from V and 1 base from J, the junction kept 16 bases outside the gene matches. As DNA, the CDR3 is TGCAGTGCTGGGGGTGCTGTGGACAGGGATGTATCCTACGAGCAGTACTTC. Its translation is CSAGGAVDRDVSYEQYF.

In its sample, this clone was seen many times. CDR3: CASSLAPFSSYGYTF. DNA of the CDR3: TGTGCCAGCAGCTTAGCGCCGTTTTCGTCCTATGGCTACACCTTC. The gene calls are TRBV7-9 and TRBJ1-2; D call uncertain. The V and J ends lost 0 bases and 4 bases respectively, with 12 bases between them. Germline lookup yields CDR1 SEHNR and CDR2 FQNEAQ (reference sequence). The CDR3 consists of 15 residues.

This clone was observed many times. A clone one base away is much larger, so this may be a read error. J is TRBJ2-1 and V is TRBV7-2, with TRBD1 as a possible D gene (5 bases). This CDR3 has 16 amino acids. From germline, CDR1 is SGHTA and CDR2 FQGNSA. The ends were cut back, 1 base at V and 7 bases at J, with 17 bases in the middle. The CDR3 nucleotides are TGTGCCAGCAGCTTAGGGACAAGCGCTAGGGGAAATGAGCAGTTCTTC. As protein: CASSLGTSARGNEQFF.